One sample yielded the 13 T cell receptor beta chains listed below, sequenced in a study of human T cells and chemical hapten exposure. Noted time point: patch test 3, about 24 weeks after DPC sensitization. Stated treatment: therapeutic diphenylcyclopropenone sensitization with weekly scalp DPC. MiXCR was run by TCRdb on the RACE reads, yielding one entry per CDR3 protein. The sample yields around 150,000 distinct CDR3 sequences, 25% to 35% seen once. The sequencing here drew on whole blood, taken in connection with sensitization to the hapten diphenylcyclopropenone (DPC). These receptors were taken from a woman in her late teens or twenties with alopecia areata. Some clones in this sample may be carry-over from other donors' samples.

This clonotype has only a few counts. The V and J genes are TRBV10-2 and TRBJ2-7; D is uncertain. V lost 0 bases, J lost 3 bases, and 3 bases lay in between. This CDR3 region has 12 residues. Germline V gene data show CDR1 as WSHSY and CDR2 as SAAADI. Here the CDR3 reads CASSESFYEQYF. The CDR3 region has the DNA TGCGCCAGCAGTGAGTCATTCTACGAGCAGTACTTC.

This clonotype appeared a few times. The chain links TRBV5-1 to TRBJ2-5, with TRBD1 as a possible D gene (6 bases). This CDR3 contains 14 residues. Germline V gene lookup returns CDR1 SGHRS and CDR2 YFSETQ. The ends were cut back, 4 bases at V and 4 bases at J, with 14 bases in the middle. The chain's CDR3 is CASSPGSGAETQYF. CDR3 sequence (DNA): TGCGCCAGCAGCCCAGGGTCAGGGGCAGAGACCCAGTACTTC.

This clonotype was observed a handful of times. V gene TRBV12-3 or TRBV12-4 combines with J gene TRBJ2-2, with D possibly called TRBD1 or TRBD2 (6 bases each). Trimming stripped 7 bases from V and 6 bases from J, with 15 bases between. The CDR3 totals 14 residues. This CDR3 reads CASKPLGGAGELFF. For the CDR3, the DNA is TGTGCCAGCAAGCCGTTGGGGGGCGCCGGGGAGCTGTTTTTT.

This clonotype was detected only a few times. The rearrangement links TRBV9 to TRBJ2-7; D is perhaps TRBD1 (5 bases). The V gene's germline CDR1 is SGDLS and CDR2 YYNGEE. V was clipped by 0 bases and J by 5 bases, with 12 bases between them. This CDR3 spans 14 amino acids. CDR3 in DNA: TGTGCCAGCAGCGTAGATCTCCTGGGGCACGAGCAGTACTTC. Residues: CASSVDLLGHEQYF.

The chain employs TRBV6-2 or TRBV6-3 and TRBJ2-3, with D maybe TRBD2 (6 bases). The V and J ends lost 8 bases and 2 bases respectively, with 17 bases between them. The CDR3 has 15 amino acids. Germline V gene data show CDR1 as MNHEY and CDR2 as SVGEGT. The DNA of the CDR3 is TGTGCCAGCCGATCGGAGGACTACCTCACAGATACGCAGTATTTT. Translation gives CASRSEDYLTDTQYF.

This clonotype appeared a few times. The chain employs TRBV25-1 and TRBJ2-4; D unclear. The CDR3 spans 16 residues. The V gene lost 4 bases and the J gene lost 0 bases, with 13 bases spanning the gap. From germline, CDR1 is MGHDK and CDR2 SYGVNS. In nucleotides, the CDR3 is TGTGCCAGCAGTGGCAGAGTAGGGCAAGCCAAAAACATTCAGTACTTC. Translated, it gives CASSGRVGQAKNIQYF.

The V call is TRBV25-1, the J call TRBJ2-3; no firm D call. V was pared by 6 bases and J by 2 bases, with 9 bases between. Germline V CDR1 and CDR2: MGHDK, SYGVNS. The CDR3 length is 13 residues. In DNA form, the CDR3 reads TGTGCCAGCAGGCACTTACTCACAGATACGCAGTATTTT. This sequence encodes CASRHLLTDTQYF.

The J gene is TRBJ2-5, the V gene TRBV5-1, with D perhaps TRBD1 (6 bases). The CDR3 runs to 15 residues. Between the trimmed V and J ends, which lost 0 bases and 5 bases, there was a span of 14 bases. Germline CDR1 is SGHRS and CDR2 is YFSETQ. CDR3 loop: CASSLDSTGFETQYF. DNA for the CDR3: TGCGCCAGCAGCTTGGACAGCACAGGGTTCGAGACCCAGTACTTC.

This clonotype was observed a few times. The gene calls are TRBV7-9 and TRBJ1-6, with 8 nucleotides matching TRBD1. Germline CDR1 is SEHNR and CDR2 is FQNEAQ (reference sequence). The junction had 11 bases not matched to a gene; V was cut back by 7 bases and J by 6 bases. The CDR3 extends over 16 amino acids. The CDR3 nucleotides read TGTGCCAGCAACCGCATTGGACAGGGAATTAATTCACCCCTCCACTTT. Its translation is CASNRIGQGINSPLHF.

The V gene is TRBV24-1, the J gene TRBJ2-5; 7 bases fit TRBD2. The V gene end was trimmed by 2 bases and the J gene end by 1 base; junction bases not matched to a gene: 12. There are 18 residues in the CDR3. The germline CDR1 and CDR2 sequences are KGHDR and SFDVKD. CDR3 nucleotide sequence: TGTGCCACCAGTGATTGGTCTTTTGGCGGGGGAAGCCAAGAGACCCAGTACTTC. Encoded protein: CATSDWSFGGGSQETQYF.

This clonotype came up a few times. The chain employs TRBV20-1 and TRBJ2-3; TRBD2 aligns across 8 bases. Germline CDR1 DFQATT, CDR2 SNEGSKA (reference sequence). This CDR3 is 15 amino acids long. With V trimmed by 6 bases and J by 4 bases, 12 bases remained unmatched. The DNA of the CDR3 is TGCAGTGCCCATAGAGGAGCGGGAGTTGCAGATACGCAGTATTTT. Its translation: CSAHRGAGVADTQYF.

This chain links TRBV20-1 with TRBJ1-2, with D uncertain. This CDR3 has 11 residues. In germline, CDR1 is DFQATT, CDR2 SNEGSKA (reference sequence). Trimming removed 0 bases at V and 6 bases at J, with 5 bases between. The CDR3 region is CSARDHNGYTF. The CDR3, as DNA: TGCAGTGCTAGAGATCACAATGGCTACACCTTC.

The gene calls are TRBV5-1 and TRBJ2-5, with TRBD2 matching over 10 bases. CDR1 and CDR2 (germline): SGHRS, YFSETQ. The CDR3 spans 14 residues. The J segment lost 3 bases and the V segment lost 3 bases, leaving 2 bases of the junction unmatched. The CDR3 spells CASSYGLAEETQYF. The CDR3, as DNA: TGCGCCAGCAGCTATGGACTAGCGGAAGAGACCCAGTACTTC.